The entry that follows covers one T cell receptor (beta chain) sequence. What it recognizes is unknown. This CDR3 contains 16 residues. Trimming cost V 0 bases and J 6 bases; bases outside gene matches: 8. Per germline, CDR1 SGHRS and CDR2 YFSETQ. The entry originates in a study of T-cell memory formation after mild COVID-19. About the study: Clusters of TCRs were largely donor specific. Study-wide findings and caveats: Later expanders leaned toward CD4+, whereas clones contracting from day 15 to 85 were balanced CD4/CD8. Shrinking CD4+ clones resided mostly in CM and EM, and CD8+ ones in EMRA.

5'RACE with constant-segment primers built TCRalpha and TCRbeta cDNA libraries with UMIs. TCRdb used MiXCR to reprocess the 5' RACE reads, holding one entry per CDR3 protein. Of almost 350,000 distinct CDR3 sequences listed, 20% to 25% were seen once; the top ten hold under 25%. Input material: PBMCs or a T cell subset sorted from them (not recorded which). This sequence joins TRBV5-1 and TRBJ2-3, with 9 positions matching TRBD2. This sequence was found in a man aged 18 to 30 who had mild COVID-19 (a few samples of this study predate the infection). Cell type and time point are not known. CDR3: CASSLGSGGSLDTQYF. The DNA for the CDR3 is TGCGCCAGCAGCTTGGGTAGCGGGGGATCCTTGGATACGCAGTATTTT.